This TCR beta chain originates from a study of CXCR3-negative and CXCR3-positive naive CD8 T cells. The wider study: Per library, roughly 1.5 +/- 0.3 million reads; roughly 130 million TRB reads overall. General study points: TRBV-TRBJ usage matched between naive CXCR3-negative and CXCR3-positive cells but not between memory cells. CXCR3 expression partially decreased after cryopreservation; most assays used fresh PBMCs. Both naive subsets had comparably high diversity; memory CD8+ cells much lower.

Through 5' RACE with UMI labels, the TRB cDNA libraries were prepared. TCRdb reprocessed the 5' RACE reads; each CDR3 protein has one entry and no DNA is given. This sample's table reports 45,000 to 65,000 distinct CDR3 sequences. Germline V gene lookup returns CDR1 DFQATT and CDR2 SNEGSKA (reference sequence). The CDR3 covers 13 residues. In regard to this clonotype: Its cognate antigen is unknown.

The material sequenced was memory CD8+ T cells from blood. The source of this sequence is a human donor in good health. Some clones in this sample may be carry-over from other donors' samples. This chain connects TRBV20-1 to TRBJ2-7. CDR3 region: CSARDRVDYEQYF.